This T cell receptor (beta chain) was obtained from a study of T cells in narcolepsy. Study details: Healthy controls were enrolled alongside patients with narcolepsy type 1 or type 2. The study's findings and limits: Reportedly, autoreactive clonotypes were serially detected in patients' blood but not controls'. Same-patient CSF and blood CD4+ T cell clonotypes included HCRT-specific and TRIB2-specific autoreactive ones.

Trimming stripped 3 bases from V and 1 base from J, with 13 bases between. CDR1 is SGHTA and CDR2 is FQGTGA in the germline V gene. This CDR3 region has 15 residues. With respect to this clone: What it binds is not known.

Sequenced by immunoSEQ multiplex PCR; TCRdb stores in-frame clones only, minus some. The sample consists of about 10,000 clones, over 65% of them appearing once. The gene calls are TRBV7-3 and TRBJ2-7; either TRBD1 or TRBD2 may fit D (5 bases each). What was sequenced was CD45RA- memory CD8+ T cells from PBMCs. This clonotype was sampled from a human donor with narcolepsy. The CDR3 is CASSFFPGASYEQYF. CDR3 nucleotide sequence: TGTGCCAGCAGCTTCTTCCCCGGGGCATCCTACGAGCAGTACTTC. Supplemented by reference TRBV7-3 and TRBJ2-7, the full variable domain reads GAGVSQTPSNKVTEKGKYVELRCDPISGHTALYWYRQSLGQGPEFLIYFQGTGAADDSGLPNDRFFAVRPEGSVSTLKIQRTERGDSAVYLCASSFFPGASYEQYFGPGTRLTVT.